This T cell receptor beta chain was observed in a study of T cells after yellow fever vaccination. Trimming shortened V by 0 bases and J by 0 bases, and 13 bases separated the two germline ends. The CDR3 totals 17 residues. Germline V gives CDR1 MGHRA, CDR2 YSYEKL. TCRdb reprocessed the 5' RACE reads with MiXCR, giving one entry per CDR3 protein. The profile shows hundreds of thousands of distinct CDR3 sequences, less than 20% of them singletons. The sequence derives from a man aged 18 to 29 who received the YFV17D yellow fever vaccine. Sequences were derived from PBMCs, sampled less than 6 days after the first yellow fever vaccination. This chain uses TRBV4-1 with TRBJ2-3, with unresolved D. The CDR3: CASSQEFAILSTDTQYF. The DNA for the CDR3 is TGCGCCAGCAGCCAAGAGTTTGCCATCCTCAGCACAGATACGCAGTATTTT.